One and the same sample provided the 27 T cell receptor beta chains below, sequenced in a study of T cell responses to AZD1222 COVID-19 vaccine. Assay: immunoSEQ multiplex PCR; the TCRdb copy retains only in-frame clones and omits some. The data contain some 73,000 clones, 89% of them seen just once; the ten biggest clones take up 9% to 9.5%. Sequencing used peripheral blood, obtained 28 days after the second AZD1222 dose. The receptor set was obtained from an adult who received the AZD1222 COVID-19 vaccine.

The genes are TRBV5-6 and TRBJ1-1; D possibly corresponds to TRBD1 (6 bases). CDR1 is SGHDT, CDR2 YYEEEE, per germline. The CDR3 spans 13 residues. V was clipped by 5 bases and J by 3 bases, with 11 bases between them. CDR3 sequence (DNA): TGTGCCAGCAGGTACAGGGCGTACACTGAAGCTTTCTTT. This gives the protein CASRYRAYTEAFF.

The rearrangement uses TRBV10-3 and TRBJ2-2, with TRBD2 matching 9 bases. The CDR3 is 15 amino acids. Trimming removed 8 bases from V and 5 bases from J; junction bases left unmatched: 9. From germline, CDR1 is ENHRY and CDR2 SYGVKD. The CDR3 coding sequence is TGTGCCATCCGGAGGTCTAGCGGGGCTACCGGGGAGCTGTTTTTT. Its protein is CAIRRSSGATGELFF.

V gene TRBV5-1 combines with J gene TRBJ1-5; D unresolved. Germline CDR1 is SGHRS and CDR2 is YFSETQ. Trimming shortened V by 2 bases and J by 4 bases, and 22 bases separated the two germline ends. The CDR3 loop spans 18 amino acids. The CDR3 sequence: CASSLNQIVGVQNQPQHF. DNA for the CDR3: TGCGCCAGCAGCTTAAACCAAATCGTGGGTGTCCAAAATCAGCCCCAGCATTTT.

The chain carries TRBV3-1 (or the pseudogene TRBV3-2) and TRBJ2-7; D is unclear. Trimming took 4 bases from V and 4 from J, leaving 8 bases between them. This CDR3 region has 12 residues. CDR1 and CDR2 from the germline V gene are LGHDT and YNNKEL (reference sequence). CDR3 sequence (DNA): TGTGCCAGCAGCCCCGGCCGTTACGAGCAGTACTTC. Translated, it gives CASSPGRYEQYF.

This chain connects TRBV10-3 to TRBJ1-3, with D unclear. The CDR3 extends over 12 amino acids. Germline CDR1 is ENHRY and CDR2 is SYGVKD. Trimming took off 4 bases at V and 4 bases at J, with 5 bases between the two ends. The CDR3 DNA reads TGTGCCATCAGTGGTCAGGGAAACACCATATATTTT. This codes for CAISGQGNTIYF.

This clone is a singleton in its sample. CDR3 bases: TGTGCCAGCAGCTCGACAGAAATCGGACTCTACGAGCAGTACGTC. Residues: CASSSTEIGLYEQYV. V usage is TRBV5-6 and J usage is TRBJ2-7; possibly TRBD1 or TRBD2 for D (5 bases each). This CDR3 is built from 15 residues. V lost 3 bases and J 3 bases, leaving 16 bases between the germline ends. Germline lookup yields CDR1 SGHDT and CDR2 YYEEEE.

The rearrangement links TRBV5-1 to TRBJ2-2; possibly TRBD2 for D (6 bases). CDR1 SGHRS and CDR2 YFSETQ come from the germline V gene. Trimming left V 0 bases short and J 5 bases short, with 11 bases between. CDR3 size: 15 residues. In DNA form, the CDR3 reads TGCGCCAGCAGCTTGGGGGCCGGGGGAACCGGGGAGCTGTTTTTT. This gives the protein CASSLGAGGTGELFF.

This sequence joins TRBV21-1 and TRBJ1-4; TRBD1, the table's D call, was not compared with the DNA. TRBV21-1 is listed as a pseudogene. The CDR3 extends over 15 amino acids. CDR3 sequence (DNA): TGTGCCAGCAGCAAAGGGGAGCAGGGGGCTGAAAAACTGTTTTTT. Translation: CASSKGEQGAEKLFF.

J is TRBJ1-5 and V is TRBV6-2 or TRBV6-3; tentatively, D is TRBD1 (5 bases). The CDR3 is 16 residues long. Trimming removed 5 bases at V and 6 bases at J, with 20 bases between. Germline V gene data show CDR1 as MNHEY and CDR2 as SVGEGT. This CDR3 reads CASSAMGGGLSQPQHF. The CDR3 nucleotides are TGTGCCAGCAGTGCCATGGGGGGAGGACTGAGTCAGCCCCAGCATTTT.

The V gene is TRBV7-9, the J gene TRBJ2-3; D ambiguous. This CDR3 spans 14 amino acids. With 5 bases removed from V and 5 bases from J, the gap between germline ends came to 14 bases. Germline CDR1 SEHNR, CDR2 FQNEAQ (reference sequence). The CDR3 DNA reads as TGTGCCAGCAGCCCACGAGGAGTGGGAGATACGCAGTATTTT. It translates to CASSPRGVGDTQYF.

The V and J genes are TRBV25-1 and TRBJ2-2, with a possible D match to TRBD2 (6 bases). Deletions cut 11 bases from V and 5 bases from J, with 24 bases between. The germline V gene has CDR1 MGHDK and CDR2 SYGVNS. The CDR3 extends over 16 amino acids. The CDR3 region has the DNA TGTGCCGCCTCGAAGGCGGGGATTATGGGGACCGGGGAGCTGTTTTTT. Residues: CAASKAGIMGTGELFF.

The chain combines TRBV5-1 with TRBJ1-3, with D uncertain. V dropped 0 bases and J dropped 0 bases, with 10 bases sitting between them. The CDR3 is 16 residues long. Germline V gene data show CDR1 as SGHRS and CDR2 as YFSETQ. CDR3 nucleotide sequence: TGCGCCAGCAGCTTGGACCCCAGTAGCTCTGGAAACACCATATATTTT. It is translated as CASSLDPSSSGNTIYF.

This chain joins TRBV5-4 and TRBJ2-5; 8 bases fit TRBD2. V dropped 0 bases and J dropped 0; count of bases not matched to a gene: 10. CDR1 SGHNT and CDR2 YYREEE come from the germline V gene (reference sequence). This CDR3 contains 18 residues. CDR3 region: CASSLEAGGRLYQETQYF. The CDR3 DNA follows: TGTGCCAGCAGCTTGGAGGCGGGAGGCCGCCTGTACCAAGAGACCCAGTACTTC.

The CDR3 DNA follows: TGTGCCAGCAGCCCCCGACAGGGAATGAATAATTCACCCCTCCACTTT. This codes for CASSPRQGMNNSPLHF. This rearrangement joins TRBV7-9 to TRBJ1-6, with TRBD1 matching over 7 bases. The CDR3 totals 16 residues. Per germline, CDR1 SEHNR and CDR2 FQNEAQ (reference sequence). With 5 bases clipped from V and 5 bases from J, the junction kept 9 bases outside the gene matches. The full variable domain, its missing parts supplied by reference TRBV7-9 and TRBJ1-6, is DTGVSQNPRHKITKRGQNVTFRCDPISEHNRLYWYRQTLGQGPEFLTYFQNEAQLEKSRLLSDRFSAERPKGSFSTLEIQRTEQGDSAMYLCASSPRQGMNNSPLHFGNGTRLTVT.

The chain is built from TRBV4-2 and TRBJ1-5; D is unresolved. V lost 4 bases to trimming and J lost 5 bases, with 12 bases between them. CDR3 size: 14 residues. Germline V gene sequence: CDR1 LGHNA, CDR2 YNFKEQ. The CDR3 is CASSREDRDQPQHF. CDR3 coding DNA: TGTGCCAGCAGCCGAGAGGACCGAGATCAGCCCCAGCATTTT.

The CDR3 DNA reads TGTGCCAGCAGGGAACCCTACGAGCAGTACGTC. Encoded protein: CASREPYEQYV. The gene calls are TRBV21-1 and TRBJ2-7. TRBV21-1 constitutes a pseudogene. CDR3 length equals 11 residues.

This chain links TRBV19 with TRBJ1-1; D possibly corresponds to TRBD1 (5 bases). This CDR3 comprises 16 residues. Trimming removed 4 bases from V and 1 base from J, with 16 bases in between. From germline, CDR1 is LNHDA and CDR2 SQIVND (reference sequence). In DNA, the CDR3 is TGTGCCAGTAGTACCGCCCGGGGCGCAGGGAACACTGAAGCTTTCTTT. Translated, it gives CASSTARGAGNTEAFF.

This chain joins TRBV27 and TRBJ1-5; weak D call: TRBD1 (6 bases). The CDR3 has 16 residues. V gave up 9 bases and J gave up 7 bases, with 25 bases separating them. Germline lookup yields CDR1 MNHEY and CDR2 SMNVEV (reference sequence). In DNA, the CDR3 is TGTGCCAGGGCAACCTGGAGGACAGTTCAGCGACAGCCCCAGCATTTT. This gives the protein CARATWRTVQRQPQHF.

The chain joins TRBV6-5 to TRBJ2-7; D remains unclear. V lost 2 bases, J lost 1 base, and 9 bases lay in between. CDR3 length: 14 residues. Germline V gives CDR1 MNHEY, CDR2 SVGAGI. The CDR3 spells CASSYSQTSYEQYF. CDR3 bases: TGTGCCAGCAGTTACAGTCAGACGTCCTACGAGCAGTACTTC.

The gene calls are TRBV20-1 and TRBJ1-2, with TRBD1 matching over 7 bases. Germline loops: CDR1 DFQATT, CDR2 SNEGSKA (reference sequence). Trimming at V came to 6 bases and at J to 4 bases, leaving 2 bases not matched to a gene. The CDR3 covers 11 residues. The CDR3 DNA reads TGCAGTGCCCGGACAGGCTATGGCTACACCTTC. Translating it yields CSARTGYGYTF.

J is TRBJ1-4 and V is TRBV24-1, with 7 bases aligning to TRBD1. The CDR3 totals 16 residues. Germline-derived CDR1 and CDR2 are KGHDR and SFDVKD. With V trimmed by 3 bases and J by 5 bases, 8 bases remained unmatched. The DNA for the CDR3 is TGTGCCACCAGTGATGGCAGACAGGGAGCAAATGAAAAACTGTTTTTT. Its protein is CATSDGRQGANEKLFF.

This chain joins TRBV5-1 and TRBJ1-5; perhaps TRBD1 as D (5 bases). Trimming left V 0 bases short and J 7 bases short, with 14 bases between. Per germline, CDR1 SGHRS and CDR2 YFSETQ. This CDR3 spans 15 amino acids. CDR3 sequence (DNA): TGCGCCAGCAGCTTGGCTGGAGGGGTAGAGCAGCCCCAGCATTTT. This translates into CASSLAGGVEQPQHF.

This CDR3 is CASSEGQGGYGYTF. DNA of the CDR3: TGTGCCAGCAGTGAGGGACAGGGAGGGTATGGCTACACCTTC. This sequence joins TRBV2 and TRBJ1-2, with 9 bases aligning to TRBD1. CDR3 length equals 14 residues. From germline, CDR1 is SNHLY and CDR2 FYNNEI. V lost 3 bases, J lost 5 bases, and 4 bases stayed unmatched.

The chain couples TRBV14 to TRBJ2-7; no clear D gene. Germline CDR1 is SGHDN and CDR2 is FVKESK. V lost 4 bases to trimming and J lost 11 bases, with 9 bases between them. This CDR3 has 10 amino acids. The CDR3 DNA follows: TGTGCCAGCAGCCTGACCTTGGAGTACGTC. It specifies CASSLTLEYV.

This clone occurred once. V and J are TRBV18 and TRBJ1-1, with D perhaps matching TRBD1 (5 bases). Germline CDR1 and CDR2: KGHSH and LQKENI. This CDR3 comprises 14 residues. V was clipped by 0 bases and J by 7 bases, with 12 bases between them. This chain's CDR3 is CASSPPRGVGEAFF. The DNA of the CDR3 is TGTGCCAGCTCACCACCTCGGGGGGTGGGTGAAGCTTTCTTT.

The chain is built from TRBV4-3 and TRBJ1-2; a weak D match, TRBD1 (5 bases). The CDR3 contains 15 residues. CDR1 and CDR2 from the germline V gene are LGHNA and YSLEER. Trimming removed 2 bases at V and 2 bases at J, with 12 bases between. CDR3 protein: CASSQSGMRNYGYTF. CDR3 DNA sequence: TGCGCCAGCAGCCAATCAGGGATGAGGAACTATGGCTACACCTTC.

The rearrangement links TRBV5-6 to TRBJ2-2; TRBD1 might be the D (6 bases). The CDR3 consists of 17 residues. The V end was cut by 0 bases, the J end by 3 bases, with 15 bases between. Germline CDR1 reads SGHDT; CDR2 reads YYEEEE. CDR3 sequence: CASSLEVGASDTGELFF. CDR3 nucleotides: TGTGCCAGCAGCTTGGAGGTGGGGGCGTCTGACACCGGGGAGCTGTTTTTT.